The 10 T cell receptor beta chains in this list originate from one sample, sequenced in a study of blood T cell repertoires in COVID-19. The repertoire was sequenced with immunoSEQ multiplex PCR; TCRdb's copy has only in-frame clones and lacks some. The repertoire holds hundreds of thousands of clones, 87% seen once, with approximately 12% in the top ten. The source material was peripheral blood. The receptors were sampled from a woman in her late teens or twenties who had recovered from COVID-19.

This clone appeared a single time. The rearrangement links TRBV2 to TRBJ1-1, with a possible D match to TRBD1 (6 bases). CDR3 length: 13 amino acids. Trimming pared 4 bases from V and 4 bases from J, leaving 10 bases between. Germline V CDR1 and CDR2: SNHLY, FYNNEI. CDR3 loop: CASSVGARTEAFF. The CDR3 region has the DNA TGTGCCAGCAGTGTGGGGGCGCGCACTGAAGCTTTCTTT.

J is TRBJ2-3 and V is TRBV10-2; TRBD2 matches 11 bases. The CDR3 contains 14 residues. The V and J ends lost 5 bases and 6 bases, in that order; junction bases with no gene match: 4. Germline CDR1 reads WSHSY; CDR2 reads SAAADI. DNA of the CDR3: TGCGCCAGCAGTCCTAGCGGGAGGAGGGATACGCAGTATTTT. It yields the protein CASSPSGRRDTQYF.

The rearrangement joins TRBV7-9 to TRBJ1-2; 7 nucleotides agree with TRBD1. The CDR3 runs to 15 residues. The V and J ends lost 2 bases and 5 bases, in that order; junction bases with no gene match: 8. Germline CDR1 reads SEHNR; CDR2 reads FQNEAQ (reference sequence). The CDR3 here is CASSLSGTEAYGYTF. The DNA for the CDR3 is TGTGCCAGCAGCTTATCCGGGACAGAGGCTTATGGCTACACCTTC.

J is TRBJ1-2 and V is TRBV6-5; TRBD1 agrees at 10 bases. The CDR3 covers 13 residues. V gave up 5 bases and J gave up 5 bases; unmatched junction bases: 2. Germline V gene data show CDR1 as MNHEY and CDR2 as SVGAGI. The CDR3 reads CASSRQGAYGYTF. CDR3 bases: TGTGCCAGCAGTCGACAGGGGGCGTATGGCTACACCTTC.

V gene TRBV30 combines with J gene TRBJ2-1, with TRBD2 matching over 7 bases. CDR1 GTSNPN and CDR2 SVGIG come from the germline V gene (reference sequence). The V and J ends lost 4 bases and 6 bases, in that order; junction bases with no gene match: 9. The CDR3 is made up of 14 amino acids. The CDR3 loop reads CAWMGPSGLNEQFF. The CDR3 coding sequence is TGTGCCTGGATGGGTCCTAGCGGCCTCAATGAGCAGTTCTTC.

The chain joins TRBV5-1 to TRBJ1-1; a possible D gene is TRBD1 (5 bases). The CDR3 runs to 14 residues. Germline assignment: CDR1 SGHRS and CDR2 YFSETQ. Trimming cost V 5 bases and J 1 base, with 12 bases left between them. Written as DNA, the CDR3 is TGCGCCAGCAGAAGACAGCGAGAGAACACTGAAGCTTTCTTT. Amino acid sequence: CASRRQRENTEAFF. The full variable domain, in which reference TRBV5-1 and TRBJ1-1 provide the parts outside the CDR3, is KAGVTQTPRYLIKTRGQQVTLSCSPISGHRSVSWYQQTPGQGLQFLFEYFSETQRNKGNFPGRFSGRQFSNSRSEMNVSTLELGDSALYLCASRRQRENTEAFFGQGTRLTVV.

V usage is TRBV4-3 and J usage is TRBJ1-2, with no clear D. V gave up 4 bases and J gave up 0 bases, with 15 bases separating them. Germline V CDR1 and CDR2: LGHNA, YSLEER. CDR3 length equals 16 residues. The CDR3 DNA reads as TGCGCCAGCAGCCGCCGCACCGACACAACTAACTATGGCTACACCTTC. Translated, it gives CASSRRTDTTNYGYTF.

The CDR3 nucleotides read TGCAGTGCTAGTACCGGGACTCACTATGGCTACACCTTC. Its protein is CSASTGTHYGYTF. The rearrangement links TRBV20-1 to TRBJ1-2, with D tentatively TRBD1 (5 bases). Germline V gives CDR1 DFQATT, CDR2 SNEGSKA (reference sequence). V lost 3 bases to trimming and J lost 3 bases, with 11 bases between them. The CDR3 consists of 13 residues.

The J gene is TRBJ2-7, the V gene TRBV2, with 8 nucleotides matching TRBD1. Looked up from germline, CDR1 is SNHLY and CDR2 is FYNNEI. V was pared by 9 bases and J by 5 bases, with 9 bases of the junction left unmatched. This CDR3 is 13 amino acids long. The CDR3, as DNA: TGTGCCAGTCTCCTGGACAGGGACAACGAGCAGTACTTC. Translating gives CASLLDRDNEQYF. The whole variable domain, filled in from reference TRBV2 and TRBJ2-7, reads EPEVTQTPSHQVTQMGQEVILRCVPISNHLYFYWYRQILGQKVEFLVSFYNNEISEKSEIFDDQFSVERPDGSNFTLKIRSTKLEDSAMYFCASLLDRDNEQYFGPGTRLTVT.

The J gene is TRBJ1-4, the V gene TRBV5-6; perhaps TRBD1 as D (6 bases). There are 12 residues in the CDR3. The V and J ends lost 4 bases and 11 bases respectively, with 12 bases between them. Germline V gene data show CDR1 as SGHDT and CDR2 as YYEEEE. The CDR3 here is CASSINRDKLFF. The CDR3 nucleotides read TGTGCCAGCAGCATTAACAGGGACAAACTGTTTTTT.